This entry is about one T cell receptor beta chain. Its specificity is not known. The sample is drawn from a study of CD8 T cells in ankylosing spondylitis. The CDR3 sequence is 15 residues long. V lost 7 bases, J lost 7 bases, and 19 bases lay in between. Researchers built TCR beta libraries using quantitative 5'-RACE with molecular barcodes. MiXCR, run by TCRdb on the 5' RACE reads, gives a single entry per CDR3 protein. The sample has 250,000 to 300,000 distinct CDR3 sequences, 20% seen once. Regarding the study as a whole: Disease-linked clones had a CD8+ phenotype and relatively low frequency in peripheral blood. As reported, disease-linked clones showed significant enrichment in matched ankylosing spondylitis synovial fluid.

V usage is TRBV12-3 or TRBV12-4 and J usage is TRBJ2-2; a weak D match, TRBD2 (6 bases). This receptor was obtained from a male donor with ankylosing spondylitis or in good health (not recorded which). The specimen sequenced was blood, either unsorted or a sorted T cell fraction (not recorded which). CDR3 amino acids: CASTPKRVSLGELFF. The CDR3 nucleotides are TGTGCCAGCACCCCCAAGCGGGTTTCCCTCGGGGAGCTGTTTTTT.